One and the same sample provided the 25 T cell receptor beta chains below, sequenced in a study of shared clonotypes between healthy human individuals. As defined, naive CD8 cells were CD45RO-negative and positively selected for CCR7, with terminally differentiated effector memory CD45RA+ cells excluded. Generated by immunoSEQ multiplex PCR, the TCRdb table keeps only in-frame clones and is missing some. The table includes more than 2 million clones, approximately 94% detected once. Sequenced: naive CD8+ T cells sorted from blood. Every receptor here comes from a man in his late teens or twenties in good health.

This sequence joins TRBV29-1 and TRBJ2-1, with TRBD2 matching 9 bases. J gave up 4 bases and V 3 bases, and 13 bases lay outside the gene matches. This CDR3 contains 17 residues. Germline V CDR1 and CDR2: SQVTM, ANQGSEA. The CDR3: CSVEGGEASGVYNEQFF. DNA for the CDR3: TGCAGCGTTGAGGGAGGGGAGGCTAGCGGGGTATACAATGAGCAGTTCTTC.

The chain uses TRBV28 and TRBJ1-2; 9 positions match TRBD1. The germline CDR1 and CDR2 sequences are MDHEN and SYDVKM. J lost 5 bases, V lost 5 bases, and 9 bases had no gene match. This CDR3 spans 15 amino acids. CDR3 bases: TGTGCCAGCAGTCCGCCGGGACAGGGTGGATATGGCTACACCTTC. It is translated as CASSPPGQGGYGYTF.

V and J are TRBV5-4 and TRBJ2-7, with D perhaps TRBD2 (5 bases). The CDR3 has 17 amino acids. Germline values: CDR1 SGHNT, CDR2 YYREEE (reference sequence). The germline V and J ends were trimmed by 0 bases and 6 bases, with 22 bases remaining between them. CDR3 protein: CASSLASGINQAGEQYF. The CDR3 DNA reads as TGTGCCAGCAGCTTGGCCAGCGGTATTAATCAAGCCGGCGAGCAGTACTTC.

This clone was counted a single time. The chain joins TRBV5-4 to TRBJ2-7; D is possibly TRBD2 (6 bases). The V end was cut by 4 bases, the J end by 0 bases, with 11 bases between. This CDR3 region has 14 residues. From germline, CDR1 is SGHNT and CDR2 YYREEE (reference sequence). The CDR3 is CASSLWTNSYEQYF. The CDR3 coding sequence is TGTGCCAGCAGCCTCTGGACTAACTCCTACGAGCAGTACTTC. The full variable domain, its missing parts supplied by reference TRBV5-4 and TRBJ2-7, is ETGVTQSPTHLIKTRGQQVTLRCSSQSGHNTVSWYQQALGQGPQFIFQYYREEENGRGNFPPRFSGLQFPNYSSELNVNALELDDSALYLCASSLWTNSYEQYFGPGTRLTVT.

The CDR3 spells CASKIQGGETQYF. For the CDR3, the DNA is TGTGCCAGCAAAATACAGGGGGGAGAGACCCAGTACTTC. This chain uses TRBV5-4 with TRBJ2-5; 8 bases are shared with TRBD1. Germline trimming cut 6 bases from V and 4 bases from J; bases unmatched to any gene: 5. The V gene's germline CDR1 is SGHNT and CDR2 YYREEE (reference sequence). The CDR3 runs 13 residues.

As for this clone: Within the sample, other DNA sequences also encode this same CDR3. The chain couples TRBV29-1 to TRBJ2-7, with 7 bases matching TRBD1. After removal of 6 bases from V and 3 bases from J, the junction contained 5 bases not matched to a gene. This CDR3 is built from 12 residues. CDR1 and CDR2 (germline): SQVTM, ANQGSEA. The CDR3 DNA reads as TGCAGCGTCGTTGGGGACAGCTACGAGCAGTACTTC. This sequence encodes CSVVGDSYEQYF.

The rearrangement uses TRBV7-6 and TRBJ2-7; no clear D gene. CDR1 SGHVS and CDR2 FNYEAQ come from the germline V gene. Between the trimmed V and J ends, which lost 0 bases and 5 bases, there was a span of 11 bases. The CDR3 spans 14 residues. The DNA of the CDR3 is TGTGCCAGCAGCTTAGCAGATGATGGGGACGAGCAGTACTTC. Residues: CASSLADDGDEQYF.

This clone was observed once. Other DNA sequences in this specimen translate into the identical CDR3. The V gene is TRBV6-5, the J gene TRBJ2-7; D is unresolved. CDR3 length: 13 residues. V was trimmed by 0 bases and J by 3 bases, leaving 6 bases between them. Germline values: CDR1 MNHEY, CDR2 SVGAGI. CDR3 nucleotide sequence: TGTGCCAGCAGTTACTCCGAATACTACGAGCAGTACTTC. Translating gives CASSYSEYYEQYF.

This sequence joins TRBV28 and TRBJ1-5; D unclear. The V and J ends lost 4 bases and 6 bases respectively, with 10 bases between them. The CDR3 is made up of 13 amino acids. Germline CDR1 reads MDHEN; CDR2 reads SYDVKM. Here the CDR3 reads CASSYSASQPQHF. CDR3 coding DNA: TGTGCCAGCAGTTATTCAGCAAGTCAGCCCCAGCATTTT.

V and J are TRBV6-1 and TRBJ2-1, with 7 bases matching TRBD2. Germline CDR1 reads MNHNS; CDR2 reads SASEGT. The CDR3 covers 13 residues. V was clipped by 3 bases and J by 4 bases; unmatched bases: 0. The CDR3 loop is CASSDGRYNEQFF. CDR3 sequence (DNA): TGTGCCAGCAGTGACGGGAGGTACAATGAGCAGTTCTTC.

The chain is built from TRBV5-1 and TRBJ2-5; D may be TRBD1 or TRBD2 (6 bases each). The V end was cut by 6 bases, the J end by 5 bases, with 17 bases between. Germline V CDR1 and CDR2: SGHRS, YFSETQ. The CDR3 has 14 amino acids. CDR3 nucleotides: TGCGCCAGCACTTGGAGGGGTACAGGGGAGACCCAGTACTTC. Amino acid sequence: CASTWRGTGETQYF.

The gene calls are TRBV13 and TRBJ1-4, with D unclear. V lost 5 bases and J 5 bases, leaving 9 bases between the germline ends. Germline V gene lookup returns CDR1 PRHDT and CDR2 FYEKMQ (reference sequence). The CDR3 runs 13 residues. CDR3 in amino acids: CASSTGLNEKLFF. CDR3 sequence (DNA): TGTGCCAGCAGCACTGGACTAAATGAAAAACTGTTTTTT.

The chain combines TRBV28 with TRBJ1-2; perhaps TRBD1 as D (5 bases). CDR3 length: 16 amino acids. V gave up 5 bases and J gave up 7 bases, with 23 bases separating them. In germline, CDR1 is MDHEN, CDR2 SYDVKM. Here the CDR3 reads CASSLSPAGGWFGYTF. As DNA, the CDR3 is TGTGCCAGCAGTCTCTCGCCAGCGGGGGGATGGTTTGGCTACACCTTC.

About this clone: The sample holds other DNA sequences that translate to the same CDR3. The chain links TRBV7-9 to TRBJ2-5; D is ambiguous. This CDR3 is built from 13 residues. The germline V gene has CDR1 SEHNR and CDR2 FQNEAQ (reference sequence). With 0 bases removed from V and 0 bases from J, the gap between germline ends came to 2 bases. CDR3 amino acids: CASSLADQETQYF. The CDR3 nucleotides read TGTGCCAGCAGCTTAGCGGACCAAGAGACCCAGTACTTC.

This clone was found once. The chain joins TRBV19 to TRBJ2-3; 7 positions agree with TRBD2. CDR1 LNHDA and CDR2 SQIVND come from the germline V gene (reference sequence). The length of the CDR3 is 14 residues. The trim removed 7 bases at V and 6 bases at J, leaving 10 bases unmatched. The CDR3 coding sequence is TGTGCCAGTACCTTGGCGGGAGTAGTGGATACGCAGTATTTT. Its protein is CASTLAGVVDTQYF.

Remarks on this clone: Other DNA sequences within the sample encode an identical CDR3. This chain uses TRBV4-1 with TRBJ1-2; a weak D match, TRBD1 (6 bases). Per germline, CDR1 MGHRA and CDR2 YSYEKL. The CDR3 is 14 residues long. The V and J ends lost 0 bases and 3 bases respectively, with 8 bases between them. The CDR3: CASSQDRTDYGYTF. The CDR3, as DNA: TGCGCCAGCAGCCAAGATAGGACAGACTATGGCTACACCTTC.

The chain joins TRBV6-4 to TRBJ2-7; TRBD1 agrees at 7 bases. From germline, CDR1 is MRHNA and CDR2 SNTAGT. The CDR3 is 14 amino acids. Trimming took 9 bases from V and 0 from J; bases not matched to a gene: 8. CDR3 sequence (DNA): TGTGCCAGGCTGGACAGGCCCTACTCCTACGAGCAGTACTTC. Its protein is CARLDRPYSYEQYF.

The genes are TRBV5-5 and TRBJ2-7, with 9 bases lining up with TRBD2. CDR3 length: 16 amino acids. Germline V gene data show CDR1 as SGHKS and CDR2 as YYEKEE (reference sequence). With V trimmed by 3 bases and J by 2 bases, 9 bases remained unmatched. CDR3 amino acids: CASSWRLADTAYEQYF. The DNA for the CDR3 is TGTGCCAGCAGCTGGCGACTAGCGGATACTGCCTACGAGCAGTACTTC.

The chain recombines TRBV19 with TRBJ1-2, with 9 bases identical to TRBD1. The CDR3 consists of 13 residues. The V gene end was trimmed by 6 bases and the J gene end by 2 bases; junction bases not matched to a gene: 1. Germline lookup yields CDR1 LNHDA and CDR2 SQIVND (reference sequence). The CDR3 DNA reads as TGTGCCAGTAGGGGACAGGGAAACTATGGCTACACCTTC. Protein: CASRGQGNYGYTF.

This sequence joins TRBV19 and TRBJ1-1; TRBD1 matches 9 bases. The CDR3 runs to 15 residues. Germline CDR1 and CDR2: LNHDA and SQIVND (reference sequence). J gave up 4 bases and V 8 bases, and 11 bases lay outside the gene matches. The CDR3 region has the DNA TGTGCCAGTGATCCGGGACAGGGAGTTAGCACTGAAGCTTTCTTT. This sequence encodes CASDPGQGVSTEAFF.

This chain uses TRBV19 with TRBJ1-4; D is ambiguous. The CDR3 runs to 12 residues. Trimming stripped 6 bases from V and 8 bases from J, with 10 bases between. Germline V lookup: CDR1 LNHDA, CDR2 SQIVND (reference sequence). Here the CDR3 DNA reads TGTGCCAGTAGATCAGGAGGGGAAAAACTGTTTTTT. It translates to CASRSGGEKLFF.

The V gene is TRBV10-3, the J gene TRBJ2-3; maybe TRBD1 (5 bases). Trimming pared 0 bases from V and 3 bases from J, leaving 16 bases between. Per the germline V gene, CDR1 is ENHRY and CDR2 is SYGVKD. The CDR3 is 17 residues long. CDR3: CAISESDRGEYTDTQYF. Written as DNA, the CDR3 is TGTGCCATCAGTGAGTCTGATAGGGGCGAATATACAGATACGCAGTATTTT.

This chain uses TRBV10-3 with TRBJ1-3; 10 bases fit TRBD1. V trimming: 8 bases; J trimming: 8 bases; junction bases outside the gene matches: 12. This CDR3 has 15 residues. The germline V gene has CDR1 ENHRY and CDR2 SYGVKD. The chain's CDR3 is CAIARDRGGTDTIYF. DNA of the CDR3: TGTGCCATCGCGCGGGACAGGGGAGGTACGGACACCATATATTTT.

The chain combines TRBV5-6 with TRBJ2-1; 11 nucleotides line up with TRBD2. The V and J ends lost 0 bases and 9 bases, in that order; junction bases with no gene match: 2. In germline, CDR1 is SGHDT, CDR2 YYEEEE. The CDR3 is made up of 14 amino acids. CDR3 amino acids: CASSLGSGRVEQFF. The CDR3 DNA is TGTGCCAGCAGCTTGGGTAGCGGGAGGGTTGAGCAGTTCTTC.

The chain is built from TRBV6-4 and TRBJ1-5, with D unresolved. The CDR3 loop spans 10 amino acids. The germline V and J ends were trimmed by 11 bases and 5 bases, with 7 bases remaining between them. The germline V gene has CDR1 MRHNA and CDR2 SNTAGT. The CDR3: CAGGHQPQHF. DNA for the CDR3: TGTGCCGGAGGGCATCAGCCCCAGCATTTT.